Below are 16 T cell receptor beta chains sequenced from a single sample in a study of CD8 T cells in Susac syndrome. RNA amounts of roughly 0.45 to 1 ug underwent reverse transcription with random hexamers. TCRdb analysed the immunoSEQ multiplex PCR reads with MiXCR anew, one entry per CDR3 protein. The table shows some 150,000 distinct CDR3 sequences, with 85% to 95% occurring only once. Sequencing used CD4+ T cells from PBMCs. The source of these receptors is a human donor with Susac syndrome.

The chain couples TRBV7-2 to TRBJ2-2; 8 bases line up with TRBD2. With 5 bases clipped from V and 1 base from J, the junction kept 6 bases outside the gene matches. Germline values: CDR1 SGHTA, CDR2 FQGNSA. CDR3 length: 16 residues. Here the CDR3 reads CASSAAGTRNTGELFF. CDR3 coding DNA: TGTGCCAGCAGCGCGGCCGGGACTAGGAACACCGGGGAGCTGTTTTTT. Looking up the rest from reference TRBV7-2 and TRBJ2-2 gives the full variable domain: GAGVSQSPSNKVTEKGKDVELRCDPISGHTALYWYRQSLGQGLEFLIYFQGNSAPDKSGLPSDRFSAERTGGSVSTLTIQRTQQEDSAVYLCASSAAGTRNTGELFFGEGSRLTVL.

This chain links TRBV29-1 with TRBJ2-6; D might be TRBD1 (5 bases). The CDR3 totals 11 residues. Trimming removed 3 bases at V and 17 bases at J, with 14 bases between. Germline CDR1 SQVTM, CDR2 ANQGSEA. CDR3 sequence reads: CSVEGQGQMTF. In nucleotides, the CDR3 is TGCAGCGTTGAGGGCCAGGGCCAGATGACTTTC.

This rearrangement joins TRBV20-1 to TRBJ1-1; no clear D. CDR3 length equals 11 residues. Germline V CDR1 and CDR2: DFQATT, SNEGSKA (reference sequence). V was trimmed by 6 bases and J by 4 bases, leaving 9 bases between them. The CDR3 spells CSAPWGTEAFF. The DNA for the CDR3 is TGCAGTGCGCCCTGGGGCACTGAAGCTTTCTTT.

This chain connects TRBV12-3 or TRBV12-4 to TRBJ2-3, with D possibly TRBD1 on 5 matching bases. This CDR3 has 11 residues. The V gene lost 8 bases and the J gene lost 5 bases, with 8 bases spanning the gap. The CDR3 nucleotides read TGTGCCAGCGTTCAGGGAGATACGCAGTATTTT. Encoded protein: CASVQGDTQYF.

The chain carries TRBV7-9 and TRBJ2-2; 7 bases are a match to TRBD2. J was trimmed by 0 bases and V by 6 bases; bases with no gene match: 16. The CDR3 has 19 amino acids. Germline V gene lookup returns CDR1 SEHNR and CDR2 FQNEAQ (reference sequence). In DNA, the CDR3 is TGTGCCAGCAGTCCCAGACTAGCTCCTATCCCCGCGAACACCGGGGAGCTGTTTTTT. Its translation is CASSPRLAPIPANTGELFF.

The chain recombines TRBV29-1 with TRBJ2-5; 9 positions agree with TRBD1. This CDR3 has 15 amino acids. With 5 bases clipped from V and 4 bases from J, the junction kept 11 bases outside the gene matches. In germline, CDR1 is SQVTM, CDR2 ANQGSEA. CDR3 sequence reads: CSVSPPDRGRETQYF. DNA for the CDR3: TGCAGCGTTTCCCCACCGGACAGGGGTAGAGAGACCCAGTACTTC.

The chain is built from TRBV29-1 and TRBJ2-3; TRBD1 is a possible D gene (6 bases). Germline-derived CDR1 and CDR2 are SQVTM and ANQGSEA. The CDR3 is made up of 14 amino acids. Trimming left V 7 bases short and J 0 bases short, with 14 bases between. In DNA form, the CDR3 reads TGCAGCGGCGTTCCGAGGGGGAGCACAGATACGCAGTATTTT. Its protein product is CSGVPRGSTDTQYF.

V and J are TRBV7-9 and TRBJ1-6; D may be TRBD1 (5 bases). CDR1 and CDR2 (germline): SEHNR, FQNEAQ (reference sequence). V shed 2 bases and J shed 9 bases, with 11 bases lying between them. The CDR3 totals 14 residues. CDR3 DNA sequence: TGTGCCAGCAGCTTATGGGGGGACTTTTCACCCCTCCACTTT. This translates into CASSLWGDFSPLHF. The whole variable domain, remainder taken from reference TRBV7-9 and TRBJ1-6, is DTGVSQNPRHKITKRGQNVTFRCDPISEHNRLYWYRQTLGQGPEFLTYFQNEAQLEKSRLLSDRFSAERPKGSFSTLEIQRTEQGDSAMYLCASSLWGDFSPLHFGNGTRLTVT.

J is TRBJ2-7 and V is TRBV13; TRBD2 matches at 13 bases. The CDR3 runs to 15 residues. From germline, CDR1 is PRHDT and CDR2 FYEKMQ (reference sequence). With 8 bases clipped from V and 0 bases from J, the junction kept 4 bases outside the gene matches. The CDR3 DNA sequence: TGTGCCAGCCGGACTAGCGGGGGCCTCTCCTACGAGCAGTACTTC. It is translated as CASRTSGGLSYEQYF.

The chain couples TRBV12-3 or TRBV12-4 to TRBJ1-5; possible D gene TRBD1, 5 bases. The germline V and J ends were trimmed by 4 bases and 5 bases, with 15 bases remaining between them. This CDR3 spans 15 amino acids. This CDR3 is CASSYVGGEDQPQHF. In DNA form, the CDR3 reads TGTGCCAGCAGTTACGTTGGGGGTGAGGATCAGCCCCAGCATTTT.

The J gene is TRBJ2-1, the V gene TRBV29-1, with D possibly being TRBD1 (5 bases). Germline loops: CDR1 SQVTM, CDR2 ANQGSEA. V gave up 3 bases and J gave up 4 bases, with 10 bases separating them. This CDR3 has 13 amino acids. The CDR3 region is CSVDRAGYNEQFF. CDR3 sequence (DNA): TGCAGCGTTGACAGGGCAGGATACAATGAGCAGTTCTTC.

The chain recombines TRBV4-2 with TRBJ2-1, with a tentative D call TRBD2 (6 bases). The CDR3 consists of 15 residues. V shed 5 bases and J shed 4 bases, with 15 bases lying between them. In germline, CDR1 is LGHNA, CDR2 YNFKEQ. CDR3 in DNA: TGTGCCAGCAGCAACCCTTCGGCGGGGTACAATGAGCAGTTCTTC. Translating it yields CASSNPSAGYNEQFF.

This clonotype was recorded only once. The CDR3 bases are TGTGCCAGCAGCGCCCGCAAACATGTCCCCCAAGAGACCCAGTACTTC. It translates to CASSARKHVPQETQYF. The J gene is TRBJ2-5, the V gene TRBV11-2; no firm D call. The CDR3 loop spans 16 amino acids. The ends were cut back, 5 bases at V and 1 base at J, with 17 bases in the middle. CDR1 is SGHAT and CDR2 is FQNNGV in the germline V gene. The full variable domain, completed using reference TRBV11-2 and TRBJ2-5, is EAGVAQSPRYKIIEKRQSVAFWCNPISGHATLYWYQQILGQGPKLLIQFQNNGVVDDSQLPKDRFSAERLKGVDSTLKIQPAKLEDSAVYLCASSARKHVPQETQYFGPGTRLLVL.

The chain carries TRBV29-1 and TRBJ2-1, with TRBD2 identical over 9 bases. This CDR3 contains 14 residues. V shed 3 bases, J shed 4 bases, and the junction held 4 bases outside the gene matches. The germline V gene encodes CDR1 SQVTM and CDR2 ANQGSEA. The chain's CDR3 is CSVEGLAGYNEQFF. The CDR3 DNA sequence: TGCAGCGTTGAGGGGCTAGCGGGGTACAATGAGCAGTTCTTC.

This rearrangement joins TRBV5-1 to TRBJ2-1; the match to TRBD2 covers 10 bases. CDR3 length equals 13 residues. V shed 5 bases, J shed 7 bases, and the junction held 3 bases outside the gene matches. Germline V gene sequence: CDR1 SGHRS, CDR2 YFSETQ. CDR3 coding DNA: TGCGCCAGCAGGGGGACTAGCGAGAATGAGCAGTTCTTC. Protein product: CASRGTSENEQFF.

The rearrangement joins TRBV5-1 to TRBJ2-5; 7 nucleotides line up with TRBD1. The J segment lost 5 bases and the V segment lost 3 bases, leaving 10 bases of the junction unmatched. The germline V gene encodes CDR1 SGHRS and CDR2 YFSETQ. The CDR3 is 15 amino acids. The CDR3, as DNA: TGCGCCAGCAGCTCCGCGACAGGGTATACCGAGACCCAGTACTTC. As protein: CASSSATGYTETQYF. Supplemented by reference TRBV5-1 and TRBJ2-5, the full variable domain reads KAGVTQTPRYLIKTRGQQVTLSCSPISGHRSVSWYQQTPGQGLQFLFEYFSETQRNKGNFPGRFSGRQFSNSRSEMNVSTLELGDSALYLCASSSATGYTETQYFGPGTRLLVL.